Following are 17 T cell receptor beta chains from one sample sequenced in a study of T cell responses to AZD1222 COVID-19 vaccine. Libraries were prepared by immunoSEQ multiplex PCR; TCRdb keeps only in-frame clonotypes and omits some of them. Of 100,000 to 150,000 clones listed, roughly 90% are singletons. The sequencing used peripheral blood, collected 28 days after the second dose of the MenACWY control vaccine. These receptors were collected from an adult who received the MenACWY meningococcal vaccine as a control.

The J gene is TRBJ2-1, the V gene TRBV19; D is unclear. The V gene lost 7 bases and the J gene lost 6 bases, with 7 bases spanning the gap. The CDR3 sequence is 11 residues long. The germline CDR1 and CDR2 sequences are LNHDA and SQIVND (reference sequence). In DNA form, the CDR3 reads TGTGCCAGTACAGTAGGCAATGAGCAGTTCTTC. It translates to CASTVGNEQFF.

The J gene is TRBJ1-1, the V gene TRBV3-1 (or the pseudogene TRBV3-2); 9 nucleotides align to TRBD1. J was trimmed by 1 base and V by 4 bases; bases with no gene match: 4. The germline V gene has CDR1 LGHDT and CDR2 YNNKEL (reference sequence). The CDR3 is 15 amino acids. CDR3 sequence reads: CASSLQGARNTEAFF. The DNA of the CDR3 is TGTGCCAGCAGCCTACAGGGGGCGAGGAACACTGAAGCTTTCTTT.

The chain has TRBV28 and TRBJ2-2; D is unclear. Germline V gives CDR1 MDHEN, CDR2 SYDVKM. CDR3 length equals 14 residues. Between the trimmed V and J ends, which lost 4 bases and 1 base, there was a span of 7 bases. The chain's CDR3 is CASSSPLNTGELFF. CDR3 nucleotides: TGTGCCAGCAGTTCCCCCTTGAACACCGGGGAGCTGTTTTTT.

The chain carries TRBV11-3 and TRBJ1-1, with D perhaps TRBD1 (6 bases). Trimming removed 0 bases at V and 1 base at J, with 9 bases between. Per the germline V gene, CDR1 is SGHNT and CDR2 is YENEEA. The CDR3 spans 15 residues. CDR3 DNA sequence: TGTGCCAGCAGCTTAGACGGGGGGCAGAACACTGAAGCTTTCTTT. This gives the protein CASSLDGGQNTEAFF.

The chain combines TRBV12-3 or TRBV12-4 with TRBJ1-5; possible D gene TRBD1, 5 bases. Trimming pared 4 bases from V and 6 bases from J, leaving 10 bases between. The CDR3 is 13 amino acids. The CDR3 sequence: CASSSQGFQPQHF. Here the CDR3 DNA reads TGTGCCAGCAGTTCTCAGGGTTTTCAGCCCCAGCATTTT.

The chain recombines TRBV6-5 with TRBJ1-6, with 7 bases aligning to TRBD1. The trim removed 4 bases at V and 6 bases at J, leaving 3 bases unmatched. The CDR3 is made up of 14 amino acids. Germline V gene sequence: CDR1 MNHEY, CDR2 SVGAGI. The CDR3 DNA reads as TGTGCCAGCAGTTCGGACAGGCTTAATTCACCCCTCCACTTT. Protein product: CASSSDRLNSPLHF.

The chain links TRBV11-2 to TRBJ2-7, with TRBD1 matching over 11 bases. V shed 4 bases and J 2 bases; nucleotides not matched to a gene: 1. CDR1 is SGHAT, CDR2 FQNNGV, per germline. The CDR3 totals 14 residues. The CDR3 region has the DNA TGTGCCAGCAGCTGGACAGGGGGCGCCTACGAGCAGTACGTC. It encodes CASSWTGGAYEQYV.

The chain combines TRBV9 with TRBJ2-7; D unclear. Per germline, CDR1 SGDLS and CDR2 YYNGEE. V was clipped by 0 bases and J by 6 bases, with 7 bases between them. This CDR3 has 12 amino acids. CDR3 amino acids: CASSVDRGEQYF. The CDR3 DNA reads as TGTGCCAGCAGCGTAGATAGAGGCGAGCAGTACTTC.

The genes are TRBV18 and TRBJ2-1; 7 nucleotides match TRBD2. Germline loops: CDR1 KGHSH, CDR2 LQKENI. This CDR3 is built from 16 residues. With V trimmed by 2 bases and J by 2 bases, 6 bases remained unmatched. In DNA, the CDR3 is TGTGCCAGCTCACCAACGGAGCGGGGCCCCTACAATGAGCAGTTCTTC. The encoded protein is CASSPTERGPYNEQFF.

This chain uses TRBV27 with TRBJ2-5; D might be TRBD2 (5 bases). The CDR3 loop spans 17 amino acids. Trimming cost V 1 base and J 5 bases, with 20 bases left between them. Germline lookup yields CDR1 MNHEY and CDR2 SMNVEV (reference sequence). Written as DNA, the CDR3 is TGTGCCAGCAGTTTATTCCCCCGCACTAGTGAACTCGAGACCCAGTACTTC. Its protein is CASSLFPRTSELETQYF.

DNA of the CDR3: TGTGCCAGCAGCGCCCGGGACAGGGGGCTTAACAGCAATCAGCCCCAGCATTTT. The encoded protein is CASSARDRGLNSNQPQHF. This rearrangement joins TRBV5-5 to TRBJ1-5; 12 bases align to TRBD1. The CDR3 is 18 residues long. Germline V gene data show CDR1 as SGHKS and CDR2 as YYEKEE (reference sequence). Unmatched junction bases numbered 9, after V lost 4 bases and J lost 1 base.

The chain joins TRBV19 to TRBJ2-3, with TRBD2 matching over 12 bases. CDR3 length: 15 amino acids. Losses at the gene ends were 9 bases for V and 3 bases for J; bases not matched to a gene: 7. Germline CDR1 LNHDA, CDR2 SQIVND (reference sequence). CDR3 sequence reads: CASILAGGITDTQYF. CDR3 DNA: TGTGCCAGCATTCTAGCGGGGGGGATAACAGATACGCAGTATTTT.

The V and J genes are TRBV5-8 and TRBJ2-7; D perhaps matches TRBD1 (6 bases). V was pared by 4 bases and J by 2 bases, with 10 bases between. This CDR3 spans 13 amino acids. Germline V lookup: CDR1 SGHTS, CDR2 YDEGEE. The CDR3: CASSVGQPYEQYF. The CDR3 DNA follows: TGTGCCAGCAGCGTCGGACAGCCCTACGAGCAGTACTTC.

The chain combines TRBV7-9 with TRBJ2-3; possible D gene TRBD2, 6 bases. The CDR3 runs 16 residues. Trimming left V 2 bases short and J 0 bases short, with 12 bases between. Germline CDR1 reads SEHNR; CDR2 reads FQNEAQ (reference sequence). Here the CDR3 reads CASSLMEGRSTDTQYF. As DNA, the CDR3 is TGTGCCAGCAGCTTAATGGAGGGCCGAAGCACAGATACGCAGTATTTT.

This chain uses TRBV4-1 with TRBJ2-3; D remains unclear. The CDR3 runs to 16 residues. V lost 3 bases and J lost 2, with 15 bases in between. Germline CDR1 reads MGHRA; CDR2 reads YSYEKL. CDR3 residues: CASSHPTGPITDTQYF. CDR3 DNA sequence: TGCGCCAGCAGCCACCCGACGGGCCCTATCACAGATACGCAGTATTTT.

The CDR3 loop reads CASSRTAHASNQPQHF. CDR3 in DNA: TGCGCCAGCAGCCGAACGGCCCACGCTTCGAATCAGCCCCAGCATTTT. This sequence joins TRBV4-3 and TRBJ1-5; D gene unclear. Germline V gives CDR1 LGHNA, CDR2 YSLEER. V was pared by 4 bases and J by 4 bases, with 17 bases between. The CDR3 sequence is 16 residues long.

V is TRBV5-5 and J is TRBJ2-5, with 9 bases that match TRBD1. The trim removed 0 bases at V and 1 base at J, leaving 4 bases unmatched. Germline V lookup: CDR1 SGHKS, CDR2 YYEKEE (reference sequence). CDR3 length: 16 residues. Written as DNA, the CDR3 is TGTGCCAGCAGCTTGGCCCGGGACAGGGTCCAAGAGACCCAGTACTTC. Its protein product is CASSLARDRVQETQYF.